This T cell receptor beta chain was captured in a study of tumor and adjacent non-tumor tissue in lung cancer. Study in general: The patients, approximately 9 men and about 5 women, were about 30 to 76 with stage I to III disease.

Three rounds of nested PCR, following a modified ARM-PCR protocol, produced the TCRbeta library. MiXCR was run by TCRdb on the multiplex PCR reads, yielding one entry per CDR3 protein. Of approximately 120,000 distinct CDR3 sequences in the sample, 75% were seen once. This CDR3 has 15 amino acids. The V gene's germline CDR1 is MGHRA and CDR2 YSYEKL. V gave up 4 bases and J gave up 7 bases, with 17 bases separating them. No cell sorting was done before RNA was extracted from the tissue. Donors were chemotherapy-naive, newly diagnosed lung cancer surgical patients in China, August–late 2014. General study points: Top 100 clones took a larger repertoire share in normal lung. Tumor tissue had significantly higher TCR diversity than normal lung.

Points on this clonotype: Its antigen remains unidentified.

Source material: lung tumor tissue. The TCR sequence derives from a woman in her fifties or sixties with non-small cell lung cancer. V and J are TRBV4-1 and TRBJ1-5; the D is unclear. CDR3 sequence (DNA): TGCGCCAGCAGCCCCTCTGGGATTTTTAACCAGCCCCAGCATTTT. Its translation is CASSPSGIFNQPQHF.